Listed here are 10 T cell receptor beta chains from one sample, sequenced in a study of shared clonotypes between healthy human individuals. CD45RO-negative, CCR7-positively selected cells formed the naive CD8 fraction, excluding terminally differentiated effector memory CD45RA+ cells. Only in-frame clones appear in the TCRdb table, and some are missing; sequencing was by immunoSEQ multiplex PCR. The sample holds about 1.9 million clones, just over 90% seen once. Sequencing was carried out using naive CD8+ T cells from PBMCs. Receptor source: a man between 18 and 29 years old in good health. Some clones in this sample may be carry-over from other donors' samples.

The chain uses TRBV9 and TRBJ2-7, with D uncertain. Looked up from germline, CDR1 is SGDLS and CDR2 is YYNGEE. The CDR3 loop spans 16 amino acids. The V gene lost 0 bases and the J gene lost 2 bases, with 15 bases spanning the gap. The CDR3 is CASSVGVVASAYEQYF. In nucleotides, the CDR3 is TGTGCCAGCAGCGTAGGAGTAGTCGCCTCTGCCTACGAGCAGTACTTC.

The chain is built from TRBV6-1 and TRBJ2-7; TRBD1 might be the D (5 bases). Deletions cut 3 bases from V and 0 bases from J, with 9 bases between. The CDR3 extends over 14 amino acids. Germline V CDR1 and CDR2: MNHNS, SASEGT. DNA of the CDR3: TGTGCCAGCAGTGAGGGGCCGCTCTCCTACGAGCAGTACTTC. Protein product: CASSEGPLSYEQYF.

This chain's CDR3 is CASTQAKLNTEAFF. The CDR3 coding sequence is TGTGCCAGCACCCAGGCAAAGCTGAACACTGAAGCTTTCTTT. This sequence joins TRBV6-1 and TRBJ1-1; D uncertain. The CDR3 runs 14 residues. Germline V gives CDR1 MNHNS, CDR2 SASEGT. V lost 7 bases and J 0 bases, leaving 12 bases between the germline ends.

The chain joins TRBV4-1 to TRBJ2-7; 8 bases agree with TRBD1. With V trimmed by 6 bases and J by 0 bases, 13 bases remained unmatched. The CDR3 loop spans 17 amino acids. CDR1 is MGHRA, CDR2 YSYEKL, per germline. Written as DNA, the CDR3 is TGCGCCAGCAGGGCACAAGAGACAGGGGCGAACTCCTACGAGCAGTACTTC. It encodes CASRAQETGANSYEQYF.

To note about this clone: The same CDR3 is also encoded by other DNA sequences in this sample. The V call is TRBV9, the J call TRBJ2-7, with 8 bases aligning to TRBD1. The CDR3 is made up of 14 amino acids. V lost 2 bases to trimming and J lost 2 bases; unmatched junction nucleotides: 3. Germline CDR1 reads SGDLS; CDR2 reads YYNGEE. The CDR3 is CASSVSGGPYEQYF. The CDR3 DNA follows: TGTGCCAGCAGCGTGTCAGGGGGCCCCTACGAGCAGTACTTC.

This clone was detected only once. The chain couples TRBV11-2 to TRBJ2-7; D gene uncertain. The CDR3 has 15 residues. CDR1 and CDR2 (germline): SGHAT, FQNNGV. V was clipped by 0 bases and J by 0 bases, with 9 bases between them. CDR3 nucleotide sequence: TGTGCCAGCAGCTTAGAAGCGACGGACTCCTACGAGCAGTACTTC. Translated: CASSLEATDSYEQYF.

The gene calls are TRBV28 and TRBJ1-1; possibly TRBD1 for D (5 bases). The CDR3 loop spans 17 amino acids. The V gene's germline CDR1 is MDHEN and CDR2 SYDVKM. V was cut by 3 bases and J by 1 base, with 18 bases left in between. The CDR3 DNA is TGTGCCAGCAGTTTTCGTAGGGGCCTAACTGGGAACACTGAAGCTTTCTTT. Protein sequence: CASSFRRGLTGNTEAFF.

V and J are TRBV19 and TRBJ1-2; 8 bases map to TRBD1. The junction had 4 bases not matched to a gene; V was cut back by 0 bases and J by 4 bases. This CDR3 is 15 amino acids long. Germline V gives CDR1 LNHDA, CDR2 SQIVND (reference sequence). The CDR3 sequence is CASSIDPTGVYGYTF. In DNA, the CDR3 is TGTGCCAGTAGTATAGATCCGACAGGGGTCTATGGCTACACCTTC.

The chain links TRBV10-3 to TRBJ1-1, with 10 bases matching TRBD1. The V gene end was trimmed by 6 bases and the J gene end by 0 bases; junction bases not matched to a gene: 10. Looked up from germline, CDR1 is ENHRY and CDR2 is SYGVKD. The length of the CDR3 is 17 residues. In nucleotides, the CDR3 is TGTGCCATCAGAAGGGGACAGGGGACGGCGCTGAACACTGAAGCTTTCTTT. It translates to CAIRRGQGTALNTEAFF.

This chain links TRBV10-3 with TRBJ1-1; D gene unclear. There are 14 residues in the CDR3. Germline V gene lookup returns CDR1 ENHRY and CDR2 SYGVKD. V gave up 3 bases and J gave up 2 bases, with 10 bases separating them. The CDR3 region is CAISDGRDNTEAFF. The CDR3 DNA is TGTGCCATCAGTGACGGTAGGGATAACACTGAAGCTTTCTTT.